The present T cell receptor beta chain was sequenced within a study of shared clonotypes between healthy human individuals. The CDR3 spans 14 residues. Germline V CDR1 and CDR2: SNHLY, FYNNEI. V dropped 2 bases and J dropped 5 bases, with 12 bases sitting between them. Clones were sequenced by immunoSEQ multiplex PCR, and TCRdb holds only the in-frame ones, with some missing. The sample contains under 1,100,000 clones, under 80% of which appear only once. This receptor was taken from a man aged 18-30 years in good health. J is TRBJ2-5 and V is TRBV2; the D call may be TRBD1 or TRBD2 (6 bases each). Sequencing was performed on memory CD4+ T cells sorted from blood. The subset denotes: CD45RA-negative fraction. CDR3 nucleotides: TGTGCCAGCAGTGAAACAGGGAGGAGGGAGACCCAGTACTTC. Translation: CASSETGRRETQYF.